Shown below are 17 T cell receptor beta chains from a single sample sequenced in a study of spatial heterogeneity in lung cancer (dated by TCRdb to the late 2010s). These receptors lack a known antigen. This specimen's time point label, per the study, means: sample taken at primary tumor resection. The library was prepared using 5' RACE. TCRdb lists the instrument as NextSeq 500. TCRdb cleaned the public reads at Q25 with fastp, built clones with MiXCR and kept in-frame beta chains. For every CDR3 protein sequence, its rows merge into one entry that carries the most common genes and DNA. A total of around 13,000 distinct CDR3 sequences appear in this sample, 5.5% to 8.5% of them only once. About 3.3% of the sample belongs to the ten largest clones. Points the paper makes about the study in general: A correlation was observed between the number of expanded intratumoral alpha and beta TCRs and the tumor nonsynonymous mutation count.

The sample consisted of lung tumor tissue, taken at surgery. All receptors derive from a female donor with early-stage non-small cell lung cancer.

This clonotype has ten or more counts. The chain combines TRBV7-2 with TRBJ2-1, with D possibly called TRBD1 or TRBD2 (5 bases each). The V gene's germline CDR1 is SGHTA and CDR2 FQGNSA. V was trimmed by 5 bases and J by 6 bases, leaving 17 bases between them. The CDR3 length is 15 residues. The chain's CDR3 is CASSLGTHGINEQFF. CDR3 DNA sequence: TGTGCCAGCAGCCTCGGGACCCACGGAATCAATGAGCAGTTCTTC. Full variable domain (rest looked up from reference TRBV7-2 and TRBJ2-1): GAGVSQSPSNKVTEKGKDVELRCDPISGHTALYWYRQSLGQGLEFLIYFQGNSAPDKSGLPSDRFSAERTGGSVSTLTIQRTQQEDSAVYLCASSLGTHGINEQFFGPGTRLTVL.

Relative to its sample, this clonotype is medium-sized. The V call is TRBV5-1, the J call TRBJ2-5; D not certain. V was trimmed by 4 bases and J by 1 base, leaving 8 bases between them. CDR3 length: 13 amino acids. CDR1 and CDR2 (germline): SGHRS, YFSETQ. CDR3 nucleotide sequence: TGCGCCAGCAGCCCCCTGCGCCAAGAGACCCAGTACTTC. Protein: CASSPLRQETQYF.

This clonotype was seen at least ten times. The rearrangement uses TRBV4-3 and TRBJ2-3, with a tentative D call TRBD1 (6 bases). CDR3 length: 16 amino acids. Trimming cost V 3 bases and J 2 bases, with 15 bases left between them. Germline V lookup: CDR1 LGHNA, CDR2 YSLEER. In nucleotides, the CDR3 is TGCGCCAGCAGCCAGGGGGCCCGGGCCCTCACAGATACGCAGTATTTT. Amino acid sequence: CASSQGARALTDTQYF.

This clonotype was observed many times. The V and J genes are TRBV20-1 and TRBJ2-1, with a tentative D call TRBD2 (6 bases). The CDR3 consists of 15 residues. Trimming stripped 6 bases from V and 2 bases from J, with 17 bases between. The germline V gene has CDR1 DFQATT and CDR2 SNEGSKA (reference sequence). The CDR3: CSAPPTSSPYNEQFF. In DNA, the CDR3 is TGCAGTGCCCCGCCAACTAGCAGCCCCTACAATGAGCAGTTCTTC.

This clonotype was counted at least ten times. The chain's CDR3 is CASSLPGIQETQYF. CDR3 in DNA: TGTGCCAGCAGCCTCCCGGGGATACAAGAGACCCAGTACTTC. This chain uses TRBV7-2 with TRBJ2-5; D might be TRBD2 (5 bases). Per germline, CDR1 SGHTA and CDR2 FQGNSA. V shed 5 bases and J shed 2 bases, with 12 bases lying between them. The CDR3 spans 14 residues.

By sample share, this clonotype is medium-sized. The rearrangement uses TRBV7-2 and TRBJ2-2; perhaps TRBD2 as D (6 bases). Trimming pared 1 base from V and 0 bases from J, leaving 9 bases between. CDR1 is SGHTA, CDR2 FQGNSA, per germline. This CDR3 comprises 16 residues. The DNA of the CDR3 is TGTGCCAGCAGCTTAGAACTAGCTTCGAACACCGGGGAGCTGTTTTTT. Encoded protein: CASSLELASNTGELFF.

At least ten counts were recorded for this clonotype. Here the CDR3 reads CSATSGNKNEQFF. In nucleotides, the CDR3 is TGCAGTGCTACCAGCGGGAACAAGAATGAGCAGTTCTTC. This chain uses TRBV20-1 with TRBJ2-1; 7 nucleotides match TRBD2. After removal of 4 bases from V and 7 bases from J, the junction contained 7 bases not matched to a gene. The CDR3 covers 13 residues. Germline V gene data show CDR1 as DFQATT and CDR2 as SNEGSKA (reference sequence).

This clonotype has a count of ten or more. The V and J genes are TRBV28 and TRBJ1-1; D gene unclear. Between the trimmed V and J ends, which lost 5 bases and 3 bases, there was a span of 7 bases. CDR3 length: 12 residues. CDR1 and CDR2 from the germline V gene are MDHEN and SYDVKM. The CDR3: CASSVGHTEAFF. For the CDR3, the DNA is TGTGCCAGCAGTGTAGGACACACTGAAGCTTTCTTT.

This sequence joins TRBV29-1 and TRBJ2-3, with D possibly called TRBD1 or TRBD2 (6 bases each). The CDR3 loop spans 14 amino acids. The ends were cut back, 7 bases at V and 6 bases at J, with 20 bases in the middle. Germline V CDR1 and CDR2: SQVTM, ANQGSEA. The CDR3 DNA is TGCAGCGCCGCAAAGGGGGGTAGCGGCGATACGCAGTATTTT. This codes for CSAAKGGSGDTQYF.

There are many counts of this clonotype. The CDR3 protein is CASSESGDLGYEQYF. The CDR3 DNA reads as TGCGCCAGCAGTGAGTCAGGGGACTTGGGCTACGAGCAGTACTTC. The genes are TRBV10-2 and TRBJ2-7, with D possibly matching TRBD2 (6 bases). Germline CDR1 and CDR2: WSHSY and SAAADI. The CDR3 contains 15 residues. Trimming shortened V by 0 bases and J by 3 bases, and 12 bases separated the two germline ends.

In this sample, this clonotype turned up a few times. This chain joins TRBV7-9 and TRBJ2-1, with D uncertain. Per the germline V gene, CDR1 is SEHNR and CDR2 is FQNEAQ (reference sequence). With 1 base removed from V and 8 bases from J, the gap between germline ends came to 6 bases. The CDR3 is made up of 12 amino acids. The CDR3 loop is CASSLGSDEQFF. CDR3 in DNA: TGTGCCAGCAGCTTAGGGAGCGATGAGCAGTTCTTC.

CDR3 in amino acids: CSVRRGAEAFF. The CDR3 nucleotides are TGCAGCGTCCGAAGGGGTGCTGAAGCTTTCTTT. The chain couples TRBV29-1 to TRBJ1-1; D might be TRBD1 (5 bases). The germline V gene encodes CDR1 SQVTM and CDR2 ANQGSEA. This CDR3 is built from 11 residues. Trimming cost V 6 bases and J 6 bases, with 11 bases left between them.

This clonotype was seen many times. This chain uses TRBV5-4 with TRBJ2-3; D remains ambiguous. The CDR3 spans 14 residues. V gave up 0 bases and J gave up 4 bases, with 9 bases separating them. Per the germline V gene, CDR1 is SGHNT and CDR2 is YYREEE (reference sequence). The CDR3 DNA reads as TGTGCCAGCAGCTTGGGTAGTCGTCCAGATACGCAGTATTTT. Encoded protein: CASSLGSRPDTQYF.

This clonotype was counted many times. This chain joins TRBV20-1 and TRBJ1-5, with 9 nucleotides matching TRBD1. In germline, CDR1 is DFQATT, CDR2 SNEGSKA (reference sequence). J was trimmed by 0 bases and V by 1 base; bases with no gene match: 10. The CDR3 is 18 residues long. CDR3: CSARGLGQGYDSNQPQHF. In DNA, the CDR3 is TGCAGTGCTAGAGGACTGGGACAGGGTTACGATAGCAATCAGCCCCAGCATTTT.

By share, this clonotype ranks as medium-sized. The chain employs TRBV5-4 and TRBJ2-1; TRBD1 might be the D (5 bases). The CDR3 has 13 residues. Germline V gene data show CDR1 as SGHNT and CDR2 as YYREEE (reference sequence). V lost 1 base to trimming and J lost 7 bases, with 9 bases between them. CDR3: CASSLSQENEQFF. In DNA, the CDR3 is TGTGCCAGCAGCTTGTCACAGGAAAATGAGCAGTTCTTC.

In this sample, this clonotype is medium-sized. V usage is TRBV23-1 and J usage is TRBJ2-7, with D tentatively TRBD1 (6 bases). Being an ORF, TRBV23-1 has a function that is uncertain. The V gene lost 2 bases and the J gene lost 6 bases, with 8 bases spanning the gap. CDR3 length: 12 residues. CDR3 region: CASSQRGGEQYF. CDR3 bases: TGCGCCAGCAGTCAACGAGGGGGCGAGCAGTACTTC.

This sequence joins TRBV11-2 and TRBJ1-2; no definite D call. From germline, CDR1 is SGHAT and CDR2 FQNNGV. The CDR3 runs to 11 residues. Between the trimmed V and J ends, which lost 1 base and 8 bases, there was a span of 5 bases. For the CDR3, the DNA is TGTGCCAGCAGCTTAGCGGGCGGCTACACCTTC. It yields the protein CASSLAGGYTF.